This T cell receptor beta chain appears in the sequencing data of a study of T cell responses to AZD1222 COVID-19 vaccine. General observations from the study: Clonal diversity was possibly underestimated, and white British individuals and females predominated among donors. Sampling that yielded the repertoires occurred only after the peak T cell response.

Turning to this clone: No antigen is known for it.

The CDR3 sequence is 14 residues long. In germline, CDR1 is MNHEY, CDR2 SVGAGI. V was shortened by 6 bases and J by 2 bases, with 13 bases between the two germline ends. Only in-frame clones appear in the TCRdb table, and some are missing; sequencing was by immunoSEQ multiplex PCR. Seen here are 150,000 to 200,000 clones, just under 95% observed once, and the top ten hold about 1.4%. The chain links TRBV6-5 to TRBJ1-1; D call uncertain. The sequence was obtained from an adult in good health. The sequences come from peripheral blood, collected on day 0 of AZD1222 vaccination. DNA of the CDR3: TGTGCCAGCAGGAGAATGGGCAGAAACACTGAAGCTTTCTTT. This sequence encodes CASRRMGRNTEAFF.